A selection of T cell receptor beta chains follows, all from one sample in a study of T-cell memory formation after mild COVID-19. MiXCR, applied by TCRdb to the 5' RACE reads, yields one record per CDR3 protein. This table has around 450,000 distinct CDR3 sequences, 15% to 25% appearing once. The sample comprised PBMCs or a T cell subset sorted from them (not recorded which). Receptors originate from an adult woman who had mild COVID-19 (a few samples of this study predate the infection). Cell type and time point are not known. The CDR3 runs from the conserved cysteine through the conserved F or W. Each record gives: D gene, J gene, V gene, CDR3 length, clone size, CDR3 protein, CDR3 DNA. A D gene is named only where the DNA matches it firmly. Clone size is not always given. Where it is, it says once, few, many or a class for expanded clones.

. TRBJ2-1 TRBV5-5 15 . CASSVVVQSYNEQFF TGTGCCAGCAGTGTGGTAGTTCAATCCTACAATGAGCAGTTCTTC
. TRBJ1-1 TRBV6-1 13 . CASRRTLPPEAFF TGTGCCAGCAGACGGACCCTCCCCCCTGAAGCTTTCTTT
. TRBJ1-5 TRBV5-5 14 . CASSFSGDNQPQHF TGTGCCAGCAGCTTCTCAGGGGACAATCAGCCCCAGCATTTT
TRBD2 TRBJ2-3 TRBV5-5 16 . CASSLAGTRNTDTQYF TGTGCCAGCAGCTTGGCCGGGACTAGAAACACAGATACGCAGTATTTT
TRBD2 TRBJ2-3 TRBV25-1 14 . CASTELARADTQYF TGTGCCAGCACAGAACTAGCGCGGGCAGATACGCAGTATTTT
TRBD1 TRBJ2-1 TRBV9 14 . CASSAQGVNNEQFF TGTGCCAGCAGCGCACAGGGGGTCAACAATGAGCAGTTCTTC
TRBD2 TRBJ2-3 TRBV6-5 16 few CASSYSAGVGTDTQYF TGTGCCAGCAGTTACTCAGCGGGAGTCGGGACAGATACGCAGTATTTT
TRBD1 TRBJ2-2 TRBV29-1 15 . CSVPLEGQGSGELFF TGCAGCGTTCCGCTGGAGGGACAGGGGAGCGGGGAGCTGTTTTTT
TRBD1 TRBJ1-5 TRBV19 15 . CASSPRGLSNQPQHF TGTGCCAGTAGTCCCAGGGGGCTAAGCAATCAGCCCCAGCATTTT
TRBD2 TRBJ2-7 TRBV13 16 few CASSSVAGGPIHEQYF TGTGCCAGCAGCTCGGTAGCGGGAGGGCCAATCCACGAGCAGTACTTC
. TRBJ2-3 TRBV20-1 14 . CSATLARGTDTQYF TGCAGTGCTACCCTAGCTAGGGGCACAGATACGCAGTATTTT
TRBD2 TRBJ2-2 TRBV9 16 few CASSVVAGANTGELFF TGTGCCAGCAGCGTCGTAGCGGGAGCGAACACCGGGGAGCTGTTTTTT
TRBD1 TRBJ1-5 TRBV12-3/TRBV12-4 13 . CASSRDSGQPQHF TGTGCCAGCAGTCGGGACAGTGGACAGCCCCAGCATTTT
. TRBJ2-1 TRBV7-9 11 . CASSPPHEQFF TGTGCCAGCAGCCCCCCCCATGAGCAGTTCTTC
TRBD2 TRBJ2-3 TRBV7-9 15 many CASSWAVSGTDTQYF TGTGCCAGCAGCTGGGCAGTTAGCGGGACAGATACGCAGTATTTT
. TRBJ2-2 TRBV7-6 16 . CASSLAGRGGTGELFF TGTGCCAGCAGCTTAGCTGGTAGGGGCGGGACCGGGGAGCTGTTTTTT
TRBD1 TRBJ2-7 TRBV5-1 17 . CASSFGPRGTGAYEQYF TGCGCCAGCAGCTTCGGTCCTCGGGGGACAGGGGCCTACGAGCAGTACTTC
. TRBJ2-2 TRBV6-5 14 few CASSSPQIGRELFF TGTGCCAGCAGTTCCCCCCAGATAGGGAGGGAGCTGTTTTTT
TRBD1 TRBJ2-7 TRBV11-3 14 few CASSFQDRPYEQYF TGTGCCAGCAGCTTTCAGGACAGGCCGTACGAGCAGTACTTC
. TRBJ1-1 TRBV20-1 12 many CSARAMETNHFF TGCAGTGCTCGGGCTATGGAAACGAATCATTTCTTT
. TRBJ2-1 TRBV20-1 12 . CSASRTYNEQFF TGCAGTGCTAGTCGGACTTACAATGAGCAGTTCTTC
TRBD2 TRBJ2-1 TRBV18 16 . CASSPTAERGVNEQFF TGTGCCAGCTCGCCCACAGCTGAGCGGGGGGTCAATGAGCAGTTCTTC
. TRBJ1-2 TRBV19 13 . CASSIISGKGYTF TGTGCCAGTAGTATCATTTCCGGAAAGGGCTACACCTTC
TRBD1 TRBJ2-1 TRBV2 16 . CASKEGVGTGKNEQFF TGTGCCAGCAAAGAGGGGGTGGGGACAGGGAAAAATGAGCAGTTCTTC
. TRBJ2-1 TRBV7-2 16 . CASSLAASVGFSEQFF TGTGCCAGCAGCTTAGCGGCTAGTGTTGGATTTAGTGAGCAGTTCTTC
TRBD1 TRBJ1-2 TRBV7-6 15 . CASAAFGSTGNGYTF TGTGCCAGCGCAGCGTTCGGATCGACAGGGAATGGCTACACCTTC
TRBD2 TRBJ2-5 TRBV7-9 16 . CASSLEAGGPQETQYF TGTGCCAGCAGCTTAGAAGCGGGAGGTCCCCAAGAGACCCAGTACTTC
TRBD2 TRBJ2-5 TRBV18 16 few CASSPPSLAGGETQYF TGTGCCAGCTCACCACCCTCACTAGCGGGCGGAGAGACCCAGTACTTC
. TRBJ2-7 TRBV11-3 12 . CASSWADYEQYF TGTGCCAGCAGCTGGGCGGACTACGAGCAGTACTTC
. TRBJ2-1 TRBV6-2/TRBV6-3 14 . CASSYPSSYNEQFF TGTGCCAGCAGTTATCCTAGCTCCTACAATGAGCAGTTCTTC
. TRBJ1-2 TRBV2 14 . CASSDTTGNYGYTF TGTGCCAGCAGTGATACGACGGGGAACTATGGCTACACCTTC
. TRBJ2-5 TRBV6-6 15 few CASSFQGGGAETQYF TGTGCCAGCAGTTTCCAAGGGGGGGGAGCAGAGACCCAGTACTTC
TRBD2 TRBJ2-7 TRBV7-9 15 few CASSLEIKREWGQYF TGTGCCAGCAGCTTAGAGATAAAGCGGGAGTGGGGGCAGTACTTC
. TRBJ2-2 TRBV7-2 17 . CASSLVVSLANTGELFF TGTGCCAGCAGCTTAGTGGTTTCGCTGGCGAACACCGGGGAGCTGTTTTTT
. TRBJ2-3 TRBV20-1 14 . CSARVRGSTDTQYF TGCAGTGCTAGAGTTCGCGGGTCGACAGATACGCAGTATTTT
. TRBJ2-5 TRBV12-3/TRBV12-4 12 . CASTTPSGTQYF TGTGCCAGCACTACCCCTTCGGGGACCCAGTACTTC
. TRBJ2-7 TRBV9 14 . CASSASSGAGEQYF TGTGCCAGCAGCGCTAGCTCGGGGGCCGGCGAGCAGTACTTC
. TRBJ1-5 TRBV7-9 15 few CASSTTDGYNQPQHF TGTGCCAGCAGCACAACGGACGGATACAATCAGCCCCAGCATTTT
. TRBJ1-4 TRBV2 14 . CASSQQGANEKLFF TGTGCCAGCAGCCAACAGGGAGCTAATGAAAAACTGTTTTTT
TRBD1 TRBJ1-1 TRBV5-1 17 . CASSLTPYRGQGTEAFF TGCGCCAGCAGCCTTACCCCCTACAGGGGGCAGGGCACTGAAGCTTTCTTT
. TRBJ2-5 TRBV20-1 15 . CSARSPGRWQETQYF TGCAGTGCTAGATCGCCGGGACGCTGGCAAGAGACCCAGTACTTC
. TRBJ2-3 TRBV27 14 few CASSSFGTGDTQYF TGTGCCAGCAGTTCCTTTGGGACCGGTGATACGCAGTATTTT
. TRBJ2-3 TRBV13 16 . CASSLEGGVVTDTQYF TGTGCCAGCAGCTTAGAGGGGGGAGTAGTCACAGATACGCAGTATTTT
. TRBJ2-3 TRBV29-1 13 . CSVGGGNTDTQYF TGCAGCGTTGGAGGGGGAAACACAGATACGCAGTATTTT
. TRBJ2-1 TRBV7-3 15 few CASSLQGGPYNEQFF TGTGCCAGCAGCTTACAGGGGGGCCCCTACAATGAGCAGTTCTTC
. TRBJ2-7 TRBV20-1 14 few CSASHPDSSYEQYF TGCAGTGCTAGTCACCCGGACAGCTCCTACGAGCAGTACTTC
TRBD2 TRBJ2-7 TRBV29-1 12 . CSVARGSYEQYF TGCAGCGTTGCGCGGGGGTCCTACGAGCAGTACTTC
TRBD2 TRBJ2-3 TRBV4-1 15 . CASSPASGRPDTQYF TGCGCCAGCAGCCCGGCTAGCGGGAGGCCAGATACGCAGTATTTT
TRBD2 TRBJ2-7 TRBV14 15 many CASSPRLAGSYEQYF TGTGCCAGCAGCCCAAGACTAGCGGGTAGCTACGAGCAGTACTTC
TRBD1 TRBJ1-6 TRBV4-1 16 . CASSQLRTGANSPLHF TGCGCCAGCAGCCAATTACGGACAGGGGCGAATTCACCCCTCCACTTT
. TRBJ1-1 TRBV5-1 15 . CASTSSGRANTEAFF TGCGCCAGCACCTCCAGCGGGAGGGCGAACACTGAAGCTTTCTTT
. TRBJ1-5 TRBV9 14 many CASSVDGSNQPQHF TGTGCCAGCAGCGTAGACGGGAGTAATCAGCCCCAGCATTTT
TRBD2 TRBJ2-7 TRBV7-2 15 . CASSYTSGGSYEQYF TGTGCCAGCAGCTATACTAGCGGGGGCTCCTACGAGCAGTACTTC
TRBD2 TRBJ2-1 TRBV6-2/TRBV6-3 19 . CASSYPGTSGVSSYNEQFF TGTGCCAGCAGTTACCCCGGGACTAGCGGGGTGAGCTCCTACAATGAGCAGTTCTTC
. TRBJ1-2 TRBV21-1 13 . CASSYPLGDGYTF TGTGCCAGCAGCTATCCATTAGGGGATGGCTACACCTTC
TRBD2 TRBJ2-1 TRBV7-6 15 . CASSLSSGSRNEQFF TGTGCCAGCAGCTTATCTAGCGGGAGTAGAAATGAGCAGTTCTTC
. TRBJ2-7 TRBV21-1 17 . CASSPTSSGTGGDEQYF TGTGCCAGCAGCCCAACTTCTTCCGGGACAGGGGGCGACGAGCAGTACTTC